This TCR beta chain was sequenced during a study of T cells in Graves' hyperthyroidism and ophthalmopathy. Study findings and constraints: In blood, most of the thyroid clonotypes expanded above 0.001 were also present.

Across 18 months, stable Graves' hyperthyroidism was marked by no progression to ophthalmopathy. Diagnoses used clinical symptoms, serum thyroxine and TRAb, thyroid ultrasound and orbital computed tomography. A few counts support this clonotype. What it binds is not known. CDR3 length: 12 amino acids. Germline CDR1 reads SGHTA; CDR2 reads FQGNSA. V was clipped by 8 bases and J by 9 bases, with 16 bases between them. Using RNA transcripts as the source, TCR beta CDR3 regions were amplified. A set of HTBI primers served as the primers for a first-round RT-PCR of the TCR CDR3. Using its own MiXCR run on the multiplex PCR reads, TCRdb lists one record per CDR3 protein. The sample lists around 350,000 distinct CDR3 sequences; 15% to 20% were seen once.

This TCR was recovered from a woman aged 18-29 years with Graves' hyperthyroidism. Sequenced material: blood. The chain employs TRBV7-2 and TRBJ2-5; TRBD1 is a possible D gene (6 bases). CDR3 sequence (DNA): TGTGCCAGCGCTGGGGGCAAGGTGCCCCAGTACTTC. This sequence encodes CASAGGKVPQYF.